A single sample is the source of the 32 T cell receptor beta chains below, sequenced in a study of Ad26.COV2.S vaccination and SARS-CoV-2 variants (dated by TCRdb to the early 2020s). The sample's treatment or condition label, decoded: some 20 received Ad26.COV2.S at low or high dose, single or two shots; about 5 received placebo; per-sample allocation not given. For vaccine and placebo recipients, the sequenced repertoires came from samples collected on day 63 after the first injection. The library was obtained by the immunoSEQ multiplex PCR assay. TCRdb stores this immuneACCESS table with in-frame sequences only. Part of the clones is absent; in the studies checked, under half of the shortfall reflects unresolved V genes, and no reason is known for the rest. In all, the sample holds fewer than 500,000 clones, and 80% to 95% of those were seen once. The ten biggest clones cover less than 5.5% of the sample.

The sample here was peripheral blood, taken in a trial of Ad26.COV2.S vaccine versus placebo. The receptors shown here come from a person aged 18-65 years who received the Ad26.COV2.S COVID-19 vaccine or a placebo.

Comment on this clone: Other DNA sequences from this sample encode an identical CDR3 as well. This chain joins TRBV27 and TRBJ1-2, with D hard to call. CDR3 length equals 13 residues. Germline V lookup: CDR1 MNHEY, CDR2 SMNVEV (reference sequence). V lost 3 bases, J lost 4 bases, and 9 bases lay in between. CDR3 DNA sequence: TGTGCCAGCAGTTTCGGCCAGACCTATGGCTACACCTTC. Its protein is CASSFGQTYGYTF.

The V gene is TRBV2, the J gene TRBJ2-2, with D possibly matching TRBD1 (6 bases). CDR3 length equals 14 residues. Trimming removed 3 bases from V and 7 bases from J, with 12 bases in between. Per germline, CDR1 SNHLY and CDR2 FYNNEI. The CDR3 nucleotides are TGTGCCAGCAGTGATAACAGGGAAATCGGGGAGCTGTTTTTT. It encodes CASSDNREIGELFF.

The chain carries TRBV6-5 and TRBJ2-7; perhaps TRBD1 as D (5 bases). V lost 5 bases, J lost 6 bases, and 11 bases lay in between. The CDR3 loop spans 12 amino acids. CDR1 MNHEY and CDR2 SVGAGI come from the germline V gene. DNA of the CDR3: TGTGCCAGCAGTCGAAAAGGGGTCGAGCAGTACTTC. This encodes CASSRKGVEQYF.

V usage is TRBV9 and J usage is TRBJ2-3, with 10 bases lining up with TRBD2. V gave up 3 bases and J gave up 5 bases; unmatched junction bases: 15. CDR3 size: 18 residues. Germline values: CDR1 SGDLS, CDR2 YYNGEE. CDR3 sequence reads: CASSGAPRASGSVDTQYF. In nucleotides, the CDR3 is TGTGCCAGCAGCGGGGCCCCACGAGCTAGCGGGAGTGTAGATACGCAGTATTTT.

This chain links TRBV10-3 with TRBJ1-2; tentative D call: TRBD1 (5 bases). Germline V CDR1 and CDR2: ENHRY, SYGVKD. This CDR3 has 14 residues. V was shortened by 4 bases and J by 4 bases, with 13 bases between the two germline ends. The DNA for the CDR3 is TGTGCCATCAGTGGTCGGGACGGTGTCTATGGCTACACCTTC. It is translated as CAISGRDGVYGYTF.

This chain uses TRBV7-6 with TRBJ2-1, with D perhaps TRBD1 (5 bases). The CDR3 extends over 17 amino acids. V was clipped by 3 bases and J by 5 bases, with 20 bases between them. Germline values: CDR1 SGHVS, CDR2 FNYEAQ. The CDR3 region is CASSLVDSPRPHNEQFF. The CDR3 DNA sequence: TGTGCCAGCAGCTTGGTCGACAGCCCTCGCCCGCACAATGAGCAGTTCTTC.

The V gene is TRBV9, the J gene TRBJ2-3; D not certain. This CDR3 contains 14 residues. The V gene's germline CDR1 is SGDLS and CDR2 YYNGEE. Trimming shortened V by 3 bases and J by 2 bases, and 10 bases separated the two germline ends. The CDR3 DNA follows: TGTGCCAGCAGCGCGCAAAAAAACACAGATACGCAGTATTTT. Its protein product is CASSAQKNTDTQYF.

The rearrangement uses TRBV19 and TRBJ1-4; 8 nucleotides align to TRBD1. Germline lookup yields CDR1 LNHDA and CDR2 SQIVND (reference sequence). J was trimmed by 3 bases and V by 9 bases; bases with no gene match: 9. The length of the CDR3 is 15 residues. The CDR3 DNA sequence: TGTGCCAGCCGGGACAGGTCGATGGCTAATGAAAAACTGTTTTTT. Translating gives CASRDRSMANEKLFF.

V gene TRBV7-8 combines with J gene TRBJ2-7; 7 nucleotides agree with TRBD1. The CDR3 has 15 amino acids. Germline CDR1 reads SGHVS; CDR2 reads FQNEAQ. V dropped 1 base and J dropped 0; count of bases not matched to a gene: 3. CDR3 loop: CASSLETGSSYEQYF. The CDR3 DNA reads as TGTGCCAGCAGCTTAGAGACAGGGAGCTCCTACGAGCAGTACTTC.

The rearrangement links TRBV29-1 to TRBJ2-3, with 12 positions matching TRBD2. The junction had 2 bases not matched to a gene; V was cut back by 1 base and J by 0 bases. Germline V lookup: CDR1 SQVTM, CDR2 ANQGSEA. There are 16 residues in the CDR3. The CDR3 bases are TGCAGCGTTGAAGCGGGGACTAGCGGGAGCACAGATACGCAGTATTTT. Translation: CSVEAGTSGSTDTQYF.

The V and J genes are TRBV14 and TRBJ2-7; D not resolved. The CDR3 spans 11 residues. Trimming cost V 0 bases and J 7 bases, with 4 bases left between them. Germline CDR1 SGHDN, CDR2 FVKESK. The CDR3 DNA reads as TGTGCCAGCAGCCAAGATGGGGAGCAGTACTTC. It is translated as CASSQDGEQYF.

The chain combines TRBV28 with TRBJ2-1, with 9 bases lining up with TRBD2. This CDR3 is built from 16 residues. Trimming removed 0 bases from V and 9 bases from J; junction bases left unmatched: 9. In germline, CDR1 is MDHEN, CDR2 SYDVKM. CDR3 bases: TGTGCCAGCAGTTTATGCGGCGGAGGGACTAGCTGTGAGCAGTTCTTC. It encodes CASSLCGGGTSCEQFF. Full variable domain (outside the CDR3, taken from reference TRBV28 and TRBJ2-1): DVKVTQSSRYLVKRTGEKVFLECVQDMDHENMFWYRQDPGLGLRLIYFSYDVKMKEKGDIPEGYSVSREKKERFSLILESASTNQTSMYLCASSLCGGGTSCEQFFGPGTRLTVL.

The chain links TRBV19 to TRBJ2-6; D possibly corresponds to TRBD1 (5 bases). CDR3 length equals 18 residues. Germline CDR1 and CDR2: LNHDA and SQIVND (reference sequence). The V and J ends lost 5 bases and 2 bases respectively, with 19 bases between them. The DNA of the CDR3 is TGTGCCAGTAGTGCGACAGTTCCGGGCCTGACTGGGGCCAACGTCCTGACTTTC. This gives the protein CASSATVPGLTGANVLTF. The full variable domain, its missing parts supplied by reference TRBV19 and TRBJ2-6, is DGGITQSPKYLFRKEGQNVTLSCEQNLNHDAMYWYRQDPGQGLRLIYYSQIVNDFQKGDIAEGYSVSREKKESFPLTVTSAQKNPTAFYLCASSATVPGLTGANVLTFGAGSRLTVL.

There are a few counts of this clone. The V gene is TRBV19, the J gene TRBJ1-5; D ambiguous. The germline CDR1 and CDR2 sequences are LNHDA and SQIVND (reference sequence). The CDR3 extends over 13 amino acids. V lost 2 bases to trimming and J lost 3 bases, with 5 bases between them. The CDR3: CASSIRANQPQHF. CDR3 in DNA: TGTGCCAGTAGTATAAGGGCCAATCAGCCCCAGCATTTT.

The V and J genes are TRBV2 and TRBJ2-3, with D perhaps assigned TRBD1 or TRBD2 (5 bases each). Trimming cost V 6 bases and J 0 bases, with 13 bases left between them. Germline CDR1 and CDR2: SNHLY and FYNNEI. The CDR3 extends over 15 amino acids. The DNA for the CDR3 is TGTGCCAGCAGGGGGGATCTAGGTAGCACAGATACGCAGTATTTT. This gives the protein CASRGDLGSTDTQYF.

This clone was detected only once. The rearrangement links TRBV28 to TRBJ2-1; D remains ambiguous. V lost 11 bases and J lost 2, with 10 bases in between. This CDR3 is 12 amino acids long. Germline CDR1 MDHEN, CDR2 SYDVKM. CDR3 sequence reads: CAAVGPYNEQFF. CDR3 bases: TGTGCCGCGGTGGGTCCCTACAATGAGCAGTTCTTC.

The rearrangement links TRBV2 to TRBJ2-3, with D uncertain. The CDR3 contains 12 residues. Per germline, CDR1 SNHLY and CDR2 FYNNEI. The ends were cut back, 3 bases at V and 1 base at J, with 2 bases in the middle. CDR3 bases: TGTGCCAGCAGTGACGGCACAGATACGCAGTATTTT. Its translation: CASSDGTDTQYF.

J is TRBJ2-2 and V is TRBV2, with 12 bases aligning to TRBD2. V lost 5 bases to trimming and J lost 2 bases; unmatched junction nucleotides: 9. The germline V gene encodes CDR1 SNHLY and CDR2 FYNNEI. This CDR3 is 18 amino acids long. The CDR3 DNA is TGTGCCAGCAGTAGTCCTAGCGGGAGGGCTGTTAACACCGGGGAGCTGTTTTTT. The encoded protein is CASSSPSGRAVNTGELFF.

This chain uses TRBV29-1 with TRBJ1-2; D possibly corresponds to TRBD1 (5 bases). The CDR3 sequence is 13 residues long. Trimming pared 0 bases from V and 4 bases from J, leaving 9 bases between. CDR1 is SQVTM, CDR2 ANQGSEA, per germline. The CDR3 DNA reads TGCAGCGTTGAAGAGGAGGGGCCCTATGGCTACACCTTC. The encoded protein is CSVEEEGPYGYTF. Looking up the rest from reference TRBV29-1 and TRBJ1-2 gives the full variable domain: SAVISQKPSRDICQRGTSLTIQCQVDSQVTMMFWYRQQPGQSLTLIATANQGSEATYESGFVIDKFPISRPNLTFSTLTVSNMSPEDSSIYLCSVEEEGPYGYTFGSGTRLTVV.

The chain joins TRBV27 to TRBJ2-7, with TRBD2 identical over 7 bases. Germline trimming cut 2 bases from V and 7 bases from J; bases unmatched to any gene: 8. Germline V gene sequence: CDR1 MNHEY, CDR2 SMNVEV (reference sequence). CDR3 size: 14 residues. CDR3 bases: TGTGCCAGCAGTTTACTGGCGGGAGCGGGGGAGCAGTACTTC. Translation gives CASSLLAGAGEQYF.

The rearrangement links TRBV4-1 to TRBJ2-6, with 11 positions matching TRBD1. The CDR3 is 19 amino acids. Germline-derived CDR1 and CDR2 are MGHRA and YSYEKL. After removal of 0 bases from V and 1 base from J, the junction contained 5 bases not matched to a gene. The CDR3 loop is CASSQDPGQGGSGANVLTF. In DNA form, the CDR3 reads TGCGCCAGCAGCCAAGATCCGGGACAGGGGGGATCTGGGGCCAACGTCCTGACTTTC.

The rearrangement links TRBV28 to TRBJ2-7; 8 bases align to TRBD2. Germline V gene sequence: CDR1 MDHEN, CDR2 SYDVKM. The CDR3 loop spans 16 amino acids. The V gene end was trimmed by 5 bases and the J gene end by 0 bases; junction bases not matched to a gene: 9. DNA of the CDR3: TGTGCCAGCAGTCTTTCTGGGCGGGAGGACTCCTACGAGCAGTACTTC. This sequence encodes CASSLSGREDSYEQYF.

The CDR3 DNA sequence: TGTGCCAGCACTCTGACCCTGGCTGGGACCCAGTACTTC. Its protein is CASTLTLAGTQYF. V usage is TRBV6-5 and J usage is TRBJ2-5; no clear D. Germline V gene data show CDR1 as MNHEY and CDR2 as SVGAGI. V dropped 7 bases and J dropped 7 bases, with 16 bases sitting between them. This CDR3 contains 13 residues.

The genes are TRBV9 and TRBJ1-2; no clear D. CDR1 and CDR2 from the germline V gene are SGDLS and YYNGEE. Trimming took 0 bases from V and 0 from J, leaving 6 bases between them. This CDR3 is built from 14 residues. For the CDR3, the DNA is TGTGCCAGCAGCGTAGACGGGACTAACTATGGCTACACCTTC. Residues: CASSVDGTNYGYTF.

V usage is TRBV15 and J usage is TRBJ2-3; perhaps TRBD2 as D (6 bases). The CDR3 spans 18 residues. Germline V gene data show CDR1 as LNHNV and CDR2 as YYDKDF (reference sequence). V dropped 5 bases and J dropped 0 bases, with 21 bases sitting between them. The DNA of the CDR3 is TGTGCCACCAGCGTATTCCTCGCGGGGCGGGCAAGCACAGATACGCAGTATTTT. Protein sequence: CATSVFLAGRASTDTQYF.

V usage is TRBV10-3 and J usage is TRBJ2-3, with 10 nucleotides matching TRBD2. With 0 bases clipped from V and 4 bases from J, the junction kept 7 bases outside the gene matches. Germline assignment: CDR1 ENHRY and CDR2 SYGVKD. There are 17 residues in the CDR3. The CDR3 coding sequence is TGTGCCATCAGTGAGTCCCCCCCTAGCGGGAGTTCAGATACGCAGTATTTT. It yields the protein CAISESPPSGSSDTQYF.

CDR3 residues: CASSYISGTGMNEQYF. The CDR3 region has the DNA TGTGCCAGCAGCTATATTTCCGGGACAGGGATGAACGAGCAGTACTTC. The chain links TRBV5-6 to TRBJ2-7, with 9 bases that match TRBD1. CDR1 is SGHDT and CDR2 is YYEEEE in the germline V gene. This CDR3 has 16 residues. After removal of 3 bases from V and 5 bases from J, the junction contained 12 bases not matched to a gene.

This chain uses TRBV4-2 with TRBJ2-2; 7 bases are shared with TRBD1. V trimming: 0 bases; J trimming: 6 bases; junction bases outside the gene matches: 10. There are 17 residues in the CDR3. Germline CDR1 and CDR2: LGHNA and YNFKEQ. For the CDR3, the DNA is TGTGCCAGCAGCCAAGAATTAGGGGGCACGGGTTCCGGGGAGCTGTTTTTT. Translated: CASSQELGGTGSGELFF.

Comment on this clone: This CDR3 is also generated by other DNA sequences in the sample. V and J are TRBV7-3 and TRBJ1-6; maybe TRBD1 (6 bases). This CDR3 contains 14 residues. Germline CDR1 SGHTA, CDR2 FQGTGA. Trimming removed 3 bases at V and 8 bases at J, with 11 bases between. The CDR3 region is CASSLGGPDSPLHF. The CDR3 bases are TGTGCCAGCAGCTTGGGGGGGCCTGATTCACCCCTCCACTTT.

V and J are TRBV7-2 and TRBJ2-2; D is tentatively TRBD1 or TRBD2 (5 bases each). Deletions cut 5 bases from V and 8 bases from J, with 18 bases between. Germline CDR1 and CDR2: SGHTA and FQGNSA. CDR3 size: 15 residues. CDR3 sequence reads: CASSGTGPVIGELFF. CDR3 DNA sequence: TGTGCCAGCAGCGGGACGGGACCCGTGATTGGGGAGCTGTTTTTT.

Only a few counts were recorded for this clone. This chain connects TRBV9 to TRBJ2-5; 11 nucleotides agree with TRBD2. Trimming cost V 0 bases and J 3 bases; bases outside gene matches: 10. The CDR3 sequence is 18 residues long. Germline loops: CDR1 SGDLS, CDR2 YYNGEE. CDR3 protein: CASSVGLGLAGPEETQYF. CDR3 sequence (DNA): TGTGCCAGCAGCGTAGGCCTTGGACTAGCGGGCCCCGAAGAGACCCAGTACTTC.

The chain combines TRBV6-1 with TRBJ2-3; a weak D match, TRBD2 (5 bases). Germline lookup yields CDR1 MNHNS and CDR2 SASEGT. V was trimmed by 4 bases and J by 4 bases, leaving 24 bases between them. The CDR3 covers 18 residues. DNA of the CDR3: TGTGCCAGCAGTGCACTCCCTCTATTGCGGGTTAGCGCAGATACGCAGTATTTT. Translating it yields CASSALPLLRVSADTQYF.